This is a list of T cell receptor beta chains from one sample in a study of CD8+ T cells in alopecia areata. Clones were read by immunoSEQ multiplex PCR, and TCRdb kept only the in-frame ones, dropping some. Of over 120,000 clones in the sample, approximately 50% are singletons; the top ten hold roughly 0.9%. The input for sequencing was CD4+ T cells sorted from blood, taken at week 0. The receptors originated from a human donor with alopecia areata. CDR3s include the opening cysteine and the closing phenylalanine or tryptophan. Each record gives: V gene, clone size, J gene, D gene, CDR3 protein, CDR3 DNA. D genes are given only for firm matches. Clone size is not always given. Where it is, it says once, few, many or a class for expanded clones.

TRBV5-1,.,TRBJ2-3,.,CASSYGASDTQYF,TGCGCCAGCAGCTACGGAGCCTCAGATACGCAGTATTTT
TRBV11-2,once,TRBJ2-5,.,CASSLSDRGETQYF,TGTGCCAGCAGCTTATCTGACCGGGGAGAGACCCAGTACTTC
TRBV30,.,TRBJ1-4,.,CAWTRATEKLFF,TGTGCCTGGACCAGGGCGACTGAAAAACTGTTTTTT
TRBV2,.,TRBJ1-1,.,CASSSYTEAFF,TGTGCCAGCTCGAGTTACACTGAAGCTTTCTTT
TRBV4-1,.,TRBJ2-5,.,CASSQEGQGNQETQYF,TGCGCCAGCAGCCAAGAAGGGCAGGGTAATCAAGAGACCCAGTACTTC
TRBV11-2,.,TRBJ2-1,TRBD1,CASNDRGLYNEQFF,TGTGCCAGCAACGACAGGGGGCTATACAATGAGCAGTTCTTC
TRBV4-2,.,TRBJ2-5,TRBD2,CASSQMTSGQETQYF,TGTGCCAGCAGCCAGATGACTAGCGGGCAAGAGACCCAGTACTTC
TRBV20-1,.,TRBJ2-5,.,CSAGPGETQYF,TGCAGTGCAGGGCCAGGGGAGACCCAGTACTTC
TRBV7-9,few,TRBJ2-7,.,CASSLPGWPYEQYF,TGTGCCAGCAGCTTACCAGGGTGGCCCTACGAGCAGTACTTC
TRBV7-2,few,TRBJ1-1,.,CASSLGVGGTFF,TGTGCCAGCAGCTTAGGGGTTGGGGGAACTTTCTTT
TRBV7-8,few,TRBJ2-5,TRBD2,CASSLSGVGRETQYF,TGTGCCAGCAGCTTAAGCGGGGTTGGGCGAGAGACCCAGTACTTC
TRBV28,.,TRBJ2-3,TRBD2,CASSLGLAGDSDTQYF,TGTGCCAGCAGTTTAGGTCTAGCGGGAGACTCAGATACGCAGTATTTT
TRBV29-1,.,TRBJ1-4,.,CSVRDRSTNEKLFF,TGCAGCGTCCGAGACAGATCAACTAATGAAAAACTGTTTTTT
TRBV30,.,TRBJ2-7,.,CAWSVLSGRVFYEQYF,TGTGCCTGGAGTGTACTTTCGGGGAGAGTCTTCTACGAGCAGTACTTC
TRBV4-2,few,TRBJ2-3,TRBD2,CASSQGGREADTQYF,TGTGCCAGCAGCCAAGGGGGGAGGGAGGCGGATACGCAGTATTTT
TRBV18,.,TRBJ2-5,.,CASSTQETQYF,TGTGCCAGCTCGACCCAAGAGACCCAGTACTTC
TRBV29-1,few,TRBJ2-1,.,CSVGMGLFNEQFF,TGCAGCGTAGGGATGGGACTCTTCAATGAGCAGTTCTTC
TRBV5-4,few,TRBJ2-4,.,CASSHGGSKNIQYF,TGTGCCAGCAGCCACGGGGGATCCAAAAACATTCAGTACTTC
TRBV19,.,TRBJ1-2,.,CASSASGAGGYTF,TGTGCCAGTAGTGCCTCGGGGGCCGGGGGCTACACCTTC
TRBV7-9,.,TRBJ1-5,TRBD1,CASSLEGQKPQHF,TGTGCCAGCAGCTTAGAGGGACAGAAGCCCCAGCATTTT
TRBV29-1,.,TRBJ1-4,.,CSVQRRGVTNEKLFF,TGCAGCGTTCAAAGGCGGGGGGTAACTAATGAAAAACTGTTTTTT
TRBV30,.,TRBJ2-2,TRBD2,CAWSVRTSGSTGELFF,TGTGCCTGGAGTGTACGGACTAGCGGATCCACCGGGGAGCTGTTTTTT
TRBV28,few,TRBJ2-5,.,CASSSMEGTQYF,TGTGCCAGCAGTTCTATGGAGGGGACCCAGTACTTC
TRBV19,few,TRBJ2-6,TRBD1,CASSIARGQGAAGANVLTF,TGTGCCAGTAGTATAGCCCGGGGACAGGGGGCCGCCGGGGCCAACGTCCTGACTTTC
TRBV29-1,few,TRBJ1-1,.,CSAQGLMNTEAFF,TGCAGCGCCCAGGGGCTTATGAACACTGAAGCTTTCTTT
TRBV7-9,.,TRBJ2-7,.,CASSIRQDEQYF,TGTGCCAGCAGCATCCGACAAGACGAGCAGTACTTC
TRBV29-1,.,TRBJ2-5,TRBD2,CSVERLAGETQYF,TGCAGCGTTGAACGACTAGCGGGGGAGACCCAGTACTTC
TRBV30,.,TRBJ2-5,.,CAWSGMEGASETQYF,TGTGCCTGGAGTGGTATGGAGGGGGCTAGTGAGACCCAGTACTTC
TRBV4-3,few,TRBJ2-7,.,CASSQDPWDKSNVYEQYF,TGCGCCAGCAGCCAAGATCCCTGGGACAAATCCAACGTCTACGAGCAGTACTTC
TRBV7-2,few,TRBJ2-1,TRBD2,CASSLTGTSAWNEQFF,TGTGCCAGCAGCTTAACCGGGACTAGTGCGTGGAATGAGCAGTTCTTC
TRBV6-5,.,TRBJ2-4,.,CASTRSHQGPNIQYF,TGTGCCAGCACAAGAAGTCATCAGGGGCCAAACATTCAGTACTTC
TRBV7-8,once,TRBJ2-3,TRBD2,CASSPVGLAGGTDTQYF,TGTGCCAGCAGTCCTGTCGGACTAGCGGGAGGCACAGATACGCAGTATTTT
TRBV7-8,.,TRBJ2-1,TRBD1,CASSLKGQGARNEQFF,TGTGCCAGCAGCTTAAAAGGACAGGGGGCGAGAAATGAGCAGTTCTTC
TRBV7-2,.,TRBJ1-5,.,CASSPNAGAPRQPQHF,TGTGCCAGCAGCCCAAATGCGGGGGCCCCCCGTCAGCCCCAGCATTTT
TRBV7-9,once,TRBJ2-1,.,CASSLVGSQNEQFF,TGTGCCAGCAGCTTAGTTGGTTCACAGAATGAGCAGTTCTTC
TRBV7-2,.,TRBJ1-1,TRBD1,CASSFRTGGNTEAFF,TGTGCCAGCAGCTTCCGGACAGGGGGCAACACTGAAGCTTTCTTT
TRBV7-2,once,TRBJ2-4,TRBD2,CASSLGGGAGGRINIQYF,TGTGCCAGCAGCTTAGGCGGCGGGGCGGGAGGGAGAATAAACATTCAGTACTTC
TRBV29-1,.,TRBJ2-5,TRBD1,CSVAKTGGQETQYF,TGCAGCGTTGCAAAGACAGGGGGCCAAGAGACCCAGTACTTC
TRBV30,.,TRBJ1-5,TRBD1,CAWRPDRNQPQHF,TGTGCCTGGAGACCGGACAGGAATCAGCCCCAGCATTTT
TRBV6-5,.,TRBJ2-1,TRBD2,CASRGLAGTQFF,TGTGCCAGCAGGGGACTAGCGGGAACGCAGTTCTTC
TRBV5-1,few,TRBJ2-7,TRBD2,CASSHGTSGSYEQYF,TGCGCCAGCAGCCACGGGACTAGCGGTTCCTACGAGCAGTACTTC
TRBV5-6,.,TRBJ1-5,TRBD1,CASSRDREVQPQHF,TGTGCCAGCAGCAGGGACAGGGAGGTTCAGCCCCAGCATTTT
TRBV28,.,TRBJ2-4,TRBD2,CASRGGGLAKNIQYF,TGTGCCAGCAGGGGCGGGGGGCTAGCCAAAAACATTCAGTACTTC
TRBV5-6,.,TRBJ2-1,.,CASSLELEQFF,TGTGCCAGCAGCTTGGAACTTGAGCAGTTCTTC
TRBV7-2,few,TRBJ2-4,TRBD2,CASSLSGTSGRNIQYF,TGTGCCAGCAGCCTCTCCGGGACTAGCGGGAGGAACATTCAGTACTTC
TRBV7-8,.,TRBJ2-4,.,CASSSRPEAKNIQYF,TGTGCCAGCAGCTCCCGGCCCGAGGCCAAAAACATTCAGTACTTC
TRBV29-1,few,TRBJ1-3,TRBD1,CSAAVDRGSGNTIYF,TGCAGCGCCGCGGTGGACAGGGGCTCTGGAAACACCATATATTTT
TRBV30,.,TRBJ2-5,.,CAWSVGNGRRETQYF,TGTGCCTGGAGTGTAGGAAACGGGAGAAGAGAGACCCAGTACTTC
TRBV13,.,TRBJ2-7,.,CASSLVGGSYEQYF,TGTGCCAGCAGCTTAGTCGGGGGTTCCTACGAGCAGTACTTC
TRBV29-1,few,TRBJ2-2,.,CSVQGRRTGELFF,TGCAGCGTTCAAGGGCGACGCACCGGGGAGCTGTTTTTT